Listed below are T cell receptor beta chains from one sample, sequenced in a study of shared T cell receptors in the human thymus. Assay: immunoSEQ multiplex PCR; the TCRdb copy retains only in-frame clones and omits some. The table lists approximately 400,000 clones, approximately 95% of them singletons, with roughly 0.02% in the top ten. Sample: thymocytes. The receptors shown here come from a human donor. CDR3s include the opening cysteine and the closing phenylalanine or tryptophan. The D gene is left open where the match is weak. Clone size, where shown, is once, few, many, or a class for clones that have expanded.

clone size: NA; D gene: NA; V gene: TRBV7-9; J gene: TRBJ1-2; CDR3 protein: CASSLLTVGIHGYTF; CDR3 DNA: TGTGCCAGCAGCTTACTGACAGTTGGGATTCATGGCTACACCTTC
clone size: once; D gene: NA; V gene: TRBV30; J gene: TRBJ2-3; CDR3 protein: CAWTGVGRRSSSTDTQYF; CDR3 DNA: TGTGCCTGGACTGGGGTAGGGAGACGCTCGTCTAGCACAGATACGCAGTATTTT
clone size: NA; D gene: NA; V gene: TRBV7-4; J gene: TRBJ1-1; CDR3 protein: CASREQDASGEAFF; CDR3 DNA: TGTGCCAGCAGGGAGCAAGATGCCTCGGGTGAAGCTTTCTTT
clone size: NA; D gene: TRBD2; V gene: TRBV7-2; J gene: TRBJ2-3; CDR3 protein: CASSLDQRDPTDTQYF; CDR3 DNA: TGTGCCAGCAGCTTAGACCAGCGGGATCCGACAGATACGCAGTATTTT
clone size: NA; D gene: TRBD2; V gene: TRBV7-2; J gene: TRBJ2-3; CDR3 protein: CASSLILSRTSGPGTQYF; CDR3 DNA: TGTGCCAGCAGCTTGATTCTCTCCCGGACTAGCGGGCCGGGGACGCAGTATTTT
clone size: NA; D gene: NA; V gene: TRBV7-3; J gene: TRBJ2-7; CDR3 protein: CASSKGLGSSYEQYF; CDR3 DNA: TGTGCCAGCAGCAAAGGACTGGGGAGCTCCTACGAGCAGTACTTC
clone size: NA; D gene: TRBD2; V gene: TRBV14; J gene: TRBJ2-1; CDR3 protein: CASSQATSESVVNEQFF; CDR3 DNA: TGTGCCAGCAGCCAAGCGACTAGCGAGAGTGTGGTAAATGAGCAGTTCTTC
clone size: once; D gene: NA; V gene: TRBV28; J gene: TRBJ2-3; CDR3 protein: CASNLEASQSMGLDTQYF; CDR3 DNA: TGTGCCAGCAACCTAGAAGCCAGCCAGTCAATGGGGTTGGATACGCAGTATTTT
clone size: NA; D gene: NA; V gene: TRBV30; J gene: TRBJ2-1; CDR3 protein: CAWSFTGFGRFNEQFF; CDR3 DNA: TGTGCCTGGAGCTTTACGGGGTTTGGACGCTTCAATGAGCAGTTCTTC
clone size: NA; D gene: NA; V gene: TRBV11-2; J gene: TRBJ2-4; CDR3 protein: CASSSGAGKNIQYF; CDR3 DNA: TGTGCCAGCAGCTCGGGAGCGGGCAAAAACATTCAGTACTTC
clone size: NA; D gene: TRBD2; V gene: TRBV10-3; J gene: TRBJ2-1; CDR3 protein: CAISDGTSGRRNEQFF; CDR3 DNA: TGTGCCATCAGTGACGGGACTAGCGGGAGGAGGAATGAGCAGTTCTTC
clone size: NA; D gene: NA; V gene: TRBV4-2; J gene: TRBJ2-1; CDR3 protein: CASGIEKGRRVRNEQFF; CDR3 DNA: TGTGCCAGCGGAATAGAGAAAGGGAGAAGGGTCCGAAATGAGCAGTTCTTC
clone size: NA; D gene: TRBD1; V gene: TRBV28; J gene: TRBJ1-3; CDR3 protein: CASSDHRGGGNTIYF; CDR3 DNA: TGTGCCAGCAGTGACCACAGGGGGGGTGGAAACACCATATATTTT
clone size: NA; D gene: NA; V gene: TRBV28; J gene: TRBJ2-5; CDR3 protein: CASSTRETQYF; CDR3 DNA: TGTGCCAGCAGTACCCGGGAGACCCAGTACTTC
clone size: NA; D gene: TRBD2; V gene: TRBV5-6; J gene: TRBJ2-7; CDR3 protein: CASSGTTSPYEQYF; CDR3 DNA: TGTGCCAGCAGCGGCACGACTAGCCCCTACGAGCAGTACTTC
clone size: NA; D gene: NA; V gene: TRBV5-5; J gene: TRBJ2-7; CDR3 protein: CASSPGLHYEQYF; CDR3 DNA: TGTGCCAGCAGCCCCGGACTGCACTACGAGCAGTACTTC
clone size: NA; D gene: NA; V gene: TRBV11-2; J gene: TRBJ2-7; CDR3 protein: CASSLDVRAQYEQYF; CDR3 DNA: TGTGCCAGCAGCTTAGACGTCCGGGCTCAGTACGAGCAGTACTTC
clone size: NA; D gene: NA; V gene: TRBV2; J gene: TRBJ1-5; CDR3 protein: CASSEDGQGCQPQHF; CDR3 DNA: TGTGCCAGCAGCGAAGACGGGCAGGGTTGCCAGCCCCAGCATTTT
clone size: NA; D gene: NA; V gene: TRBV10-1; J gene: TRBJ2-2; CDR3 protein: CASRDTQNTGELFF; CDR3 DNA: TGCGCCAGCAGAGACACTCAGAACACCGGGGAGCTGTTTTTT
clone size: NA; D gene: NA; V gene: TRBV19; J gene: TRBJ1-5; CDR3 protein: CAAFSGQHF; CDR3 DNA: TGTGCCGCCTTCTCGGGCCAGCATTTT
clone size: NA; D gene: TRBD2; V gene: TRBV9; J gene: TRBJ2-7; CDR3 protein: CASSARLAETYEQYF; CDR3 DNA: TGTGCCAGCAGCGCCCGACTAGCGGAGACCTACGAGCAGTACTTC
clone size: NA; D gene: TRBD2; V gene: TRBV4-2; J gene: TRBJ2-1; CDR3 protein: CASSQGGQRESENEQFF; CDR3 DNA: TGTGCCAGCAGCCAAGGGGGCCAGCGGGAGTCGGAGAATGAGCAGTTCTTC
clone size: NA; D gene: TRBD2; V gene: TRBV19; J gene: TRBJ2-1; CDR3 protein: CASSMVGGNEQFF; CDR3 DNA: TGTGCCAGTAGTATGGTCGGGGGGAATGAGCAGTTCTTC
clone size: NA; D gene: TRBD2; V gene: TRBV4-1; J gene: TRBJ2-1; CDR3 protein: CASSQDGPSGSSNEQFF; CDR3 DNA: TGCGCCAGCAGCCAAGATGGGCCTAGCGGGAGCTCCAATGAGCAGTTCTTC
clone size: NA; D gene: TRBD2; V gene: TRBV28; J gene: TRBJ2-1; CDR3 protein: CASRTGGLAGANEQFF; CDR3 DNA: TGTGCCAGCAGAACCGGGGGACTAGCGGGAGCGAATGAGCAGTTCTTC
clone size: NA; D gene: NA; V gene: TRBV12-5; J gene: TRBJ1-5; CDR3 protein: CASGFHPGNQPQHF; CDR3 DNA: TGTGCTAGTGGTTTCCACCCGGGCAATCAGCCCCAGCATTTT
clone size: NA; D gene: TRBD2; V gene: TRBV15; J gene: TRBJ2-7; CDR3 protein: CATSRDRTGSGVHEQYF; CDR3 DNA: TGTGCCACCAGCAGAGACAGGACGGGCAGCGGGGTTCACGAGCAGTACTTC
clone size: NA; D gene: TRBD2; V gene: TRBV4-2; J gene: TRBJ2-5; CDR3 protein: CASSQDPLAGDFETQYF; CDR3 DNA: TGTGCCAGCAGCCAAGATCCCCTAGCGGGAGATTTTGAGACCCAGTACTTC
clone size: NA; D gene: TRBD1; V gene: TRBV30; J gene: TRBJ1-1; CDR3 protein: CASPRTGLNTEAFF; CDR3 DNA: TGTGCCTCCCCGAGGACAGGGCTGAACACTGAAGCTTTCTTT
clone size: NA; D gene: NA; V gene: TRBV27; J gene: TRBJ2-7; CDR3 protein: CASSPSKGGLSYEQYF; CDR3 DNA: TGTGCCAGCAGTCCAAGCAAGGGGGGGTTGAGCTACGAGCAGTACTTC
clone size: NA; D gene: TRBD1; V gene: TRBV5-1; J gene: TRBJ1-4; CDR3 protein: CASSSSGGADKLFF; CDR3 DNA: TGCGCCAGCAGCTCATCAGGGGGCGCGGATAAACTGTTTTTT
clone size: NA; D gene: TRBD1; V gene: TRBV27; J gene: TRBJ1-1; CDR3 protein: CASSDRGDLTEAFF; CDR3 DNA: TGTGCCAGCAGTGACAGGGGGGATCTCACTGAAGCTTTCTTT
clone size: NA; D gene: TRBD1; V gene: TRBV5-8; J gene: TRBJ1-5; CDR3 protein: CASSWGQAHQPQHF; CDR3 DNA: TGTGCCAGCAGCTGGGGACAGGCGCATCAGCCCCAGCATTTT
clone size: NA; D gene: TRBD2; V gene: TRBV28; J gene: TRBJ2-7; CDR3 protein: CASSFGGDKTYEQYF; CDR3 DNA: TGTGCCAGCAGTTTCGGGGGGGACAAGACCTACGAGCAGTACTTC
clone size: once; D gene: NA; V gene: TRBV7-2; J gene: TRBJ2-1; CDR3 protein: CASSLGGAREFF; CDR3 DNA: TGTGCCAGCAGCTTAGGAGGGGCCCGGGAGTTCTTC
clone size: NA; D gene: TRBD2; V gene: TRBV7-2; J gene: TRBJ2-1; CDR3 protein: CASSFGTSGAKQFF; CDR3 DNA: TGTGCCAGCAGCTTTGGGACTAGCGGCGCCAAGCAGTTCTTC
clone size: NA; D gene: TRBD2; V gene: TRBV7-2; J gene: TRBJ2-1; CDR3 protein: CASSLAGGPYEQFF; CDR3 DNA: TGTGCCAGCAGCTTAGCGGGAGGGCCCTATGAGCAGTTCTTC
clone size: NA; D gene: TRBD1; V gene: TRBV5-6; J gene: TRBJ2-7; CDR3 protein: CASTVEDDRAYEQYF; CDR3 DNA: TGTGCCAGCACCGTCGAGGATGACAGGGCCTACGAGCAGTACTTC
clone size: NA; D gene: NA; V gene: TRBV19; J gene: TRBJ1-3; CDR3 protein: CASTLPGRTSGNTIYF; CDR3 DNA: TGTGCCAGTACTCTACCCGGACGGACCTCTGGAAACACCATATATTTT
clone size: NA; D gene: NA; V gene: TRBV6-1; J gene: TRBJ1-2; CDR3 protein: CASSGLGCNGYTF; CDR3 DNA: TGTGCCAGTTCAGGGCTGGGGTGCAATGGCTACACCTTC
clone size: NA; D gene: TRBD1; V gene: TRBV28; J gene: TRBJ1-1; CDR3 protein: CASHGDRGKSTEAFF; CDR3 DNA: TGTGCCAGCCACGGGGACAGGGGGAAGTCCACTGAAGCTTTCTTT
clone size: NA; D gene: NA; V gene: TRBV9; J gene: TRBJ1-4; CDR3 protein: CASSVERGAGEKLFF; CDR3 DNA: TGTGCCAGCAGCGTAGAACGGGGGGCGGGTGAAAAACTGTTTTTT
clone size: once; D gene: TRBD2; V gene: TRBV9; J gene: TRBJ2-1; CDR3 protein: CASTGSGTSFSNEQFF; CDR3 DNA: TGTGCCAGCACCGGATCCGGGACTAGTTTCTCCAATGAGCAGTTCTTC
clone size: NA; D gene: NA; V gene: TRBV6-6; J gene: TRBJ2-3; CDR3 protein: CATWGAPPSGTDTQYF; CDR3 DNA: TGTGCCACCTGGGGGGCACCACCTTCTGGCACAGATACGCAGTATTTT
clone size: NA; D gene: NA; V gene: TRBV9; J gene: TRBJ2-5; CDR3 protein: CASSNRDKQETQYF; CDR3 DNA: TGTGCCAGCAGCAACCGGGACAAACAAGAGACCCAGTACTTC
clone size: NA; D gene: NA; V gene: TRBV28; J gene: TRBJ1-4; CDR3 protein: CASSLSMGANEKLFF; CDR3 DNA: TGTGCCAGCAGTTTATCTATGGGGGCCAATGAAAAACTGTTTTTT
clone size: NA; D gene: TRBD1; V gene: TRBV11-3; J gene: TRBJ2-5; CDR3 protein: CASSSITGQGQETQYF; CDR3 DNA: TGTGCCAGCAGCTCCATAACGGGACAGGGCCAAGAGACCCAGTACTTC
clone size: NA; D gene: TRBD2; V gene: TRBV4-2; J gene: TRBJ2-7; CDR3 protein: CASSQEFISSGPYYEQYF; CDR3 DNA: TGTGCCAGCAGCCAAGAGTTTATTTCTAGCGGGCCCTACTACGAGCAGTACTTC
clone size: NA; D gene: NA; V gene: TRBV7-9; J gene: TRBJ1-3; CDR3 protein: CASSPTAFYPYSGNTIYF; CDR3 DNA: TGTGCCAGCAGCCCAACCGCTTTTTACCCCTACTCTGGAAACACCATATATTTT
clone size: NA; D gene: NA; V gene: TRBV27; J gene: TRBJ1-1; CDR3 protein: CASRPDAEGGVNTEAFF; CDR3 DNA: TGTGCCAGCAGACCTGATGCGGAGGGAGGGGTGAACACTGAAGCTTTCTTT
clone size: NA; D gene: NA; V gene: TRBV5-6; J gene: TRBJ1-2; CDR3 protein: CASSFSRLYGYTF; CDR3 DNA: TGTGCCAGCAGCTTCTCTCGCCTCTATGGCTACACCTTC
clone size: NA; D gene: NA; V gene: TRBV11-2; J gene: TRBJ2-5; CDR3 protein: CASSLGPPGTQYF; CDR3 DNA: TGTGCCAGCAGCCTAGGGCCTCCCGGGACCCAGTACTTC
clone size: once; D gene: TRBD1; V gene: TRBV4-3; J gene: TRBJ2-6; CDR3 protein: CASSQEHRGDGGANVLTF; CDR3 DNA: TGCGCCAGCAGCCAAGAACACAGGGGAGACGGAGGGGCCAACGTCCTGACTTTC
clone size: NA; D gene: TRBD1; V gene: TRBV19; J gene: TRBJ1-3; CDR3 protein: CASSTEPPRGPGNTIYF; CDR3 DNA: TGTGCCAGTAGTACAGAGCCGCCTAGGGGGCCTGGAAACACCATATATTTT
clone size: few; D gene: NA; V gene: TRBV10-1; J gene: TRBJ1-5; CDR3 protein: CASREGQPQHF; CDR3 DNA: TGCGCCAGCAGGGAGGGTCAGCCCCAGCATTTT
clone size: NA; D gene: NA; V gene: TRBV6-4; J gene: TRBJ2-1; CDR3 protein: CASSPGQSYNEQFF; CDR3 DNA: TGTGCCAGCAGCCCCGGGCAGTCCTACAATGAGCAGTTCTTC
clone size: NA; D gene: NA; V gene: TRBV4-3; J gene: TRBJ1-5; CDR3 protein: CASSQDRQRRSNQPQHF; CDR3 DNA: TGCGCCAGCAGCCAAGATCGACAGAGACGGAGCAATCAGCCCCAGCATTTT
clone size: NA; D gene: TRBD1; V gene: TRBV6-5; J gene: TRBJ1-2; CDR3 protein: CASSYRQGVYGYTF; CDR3 DNA: TGTGCCAGCAGTTACAGGCAGGGGGTTTATGGCTACACCTTC
clone size: once; D gene: NA; V gene: TRBV9; J gene: TRBJ2-6; CDR3 protein: CASSTRDRWSSGANVLTF; CDR3 DNA: TGTGCCAGCAGCACCCGGGACCGCTGGTCTTCCGGGGCCAACGTCCTGACTTTC
clone size: few; D gene: NA; V gene: TRBV18; J gene: TRBJ1-5; CDR3 protein: CASSPSGGSNQPQHF; CDR3 DNA: TGTGCCAGCTCACCGTCAGGCGGTAGCAATCAGCCCCAGCATTTT